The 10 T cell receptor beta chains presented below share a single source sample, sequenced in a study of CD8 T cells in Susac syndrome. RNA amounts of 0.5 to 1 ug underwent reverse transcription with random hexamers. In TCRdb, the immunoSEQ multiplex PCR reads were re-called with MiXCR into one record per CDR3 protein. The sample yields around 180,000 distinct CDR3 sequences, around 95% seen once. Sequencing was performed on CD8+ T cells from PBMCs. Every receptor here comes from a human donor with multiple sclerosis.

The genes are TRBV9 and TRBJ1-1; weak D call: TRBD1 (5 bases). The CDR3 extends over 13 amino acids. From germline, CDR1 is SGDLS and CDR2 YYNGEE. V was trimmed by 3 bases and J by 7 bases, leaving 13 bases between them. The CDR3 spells CASSEGSGGEAFF. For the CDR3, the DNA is TGTGCCAGCAGCGAGGGTTCCGGGGGTGAAGCTTTCTTT.

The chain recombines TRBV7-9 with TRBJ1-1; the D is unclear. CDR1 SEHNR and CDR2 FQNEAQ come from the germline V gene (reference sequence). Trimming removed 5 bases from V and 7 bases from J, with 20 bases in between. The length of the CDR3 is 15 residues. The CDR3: CASSNLAQNKYEAFF. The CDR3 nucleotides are TGTGCCAGCAGCAACTTGGCGCAGAATAAATATGAAGCTTTCTTT.

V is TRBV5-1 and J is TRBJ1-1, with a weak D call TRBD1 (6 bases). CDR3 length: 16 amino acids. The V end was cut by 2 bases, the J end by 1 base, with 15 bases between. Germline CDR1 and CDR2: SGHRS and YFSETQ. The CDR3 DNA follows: TGCGCCAGCAGCTTTTACACCGGGACACGGAACACTGAAGCTTTCTTT. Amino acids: CASSFYTGTRNTEAFF.

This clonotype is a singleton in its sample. CDR3 DNA: TGTGCCAGCAGCCAGGGTTACGAAACAGGGGGTAGAGATCAGCCCCAGCATTTT. Its protein product is CASSQGYETGGRDQPQHF. V and J are TRBV3-1 and TRBJ1-5; TRBD1 agrees at 8 bases. The CDR3 is 18 residues long. After removal of 3 bases from V and 5 bases from J, the junction contained 15 bases not matched to a gene. Germline CDR1 and CDR2: LGHDT and YNNKEL (reference sequence).

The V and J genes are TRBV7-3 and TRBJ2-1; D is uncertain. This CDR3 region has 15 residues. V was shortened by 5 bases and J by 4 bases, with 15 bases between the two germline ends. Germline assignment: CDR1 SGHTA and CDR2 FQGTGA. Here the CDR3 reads CASSNGWAFYNEQFF. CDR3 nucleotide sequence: TGTGCCAGCAGCAACGGGTGGGCGTTTTACAATGAGCAGTTCTTC.

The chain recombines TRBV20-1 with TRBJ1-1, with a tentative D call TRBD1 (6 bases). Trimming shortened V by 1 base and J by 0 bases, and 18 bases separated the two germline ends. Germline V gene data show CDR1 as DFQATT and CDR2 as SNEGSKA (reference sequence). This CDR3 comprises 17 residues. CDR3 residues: CSARVQPRGQLNTEAFF. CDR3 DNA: TGCAGTGCTAGAGTCCAACCCCGGGGGCAGTTGAACACTGAAGCTTTCTTT.

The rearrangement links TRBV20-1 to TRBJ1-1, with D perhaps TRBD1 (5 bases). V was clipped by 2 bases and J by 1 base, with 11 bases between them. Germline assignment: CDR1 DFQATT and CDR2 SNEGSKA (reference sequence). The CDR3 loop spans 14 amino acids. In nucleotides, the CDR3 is TGCAGTGCTAGACCAACCGACAGGAACACTGAAGCTTTCTTT. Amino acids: CSARPTDRNTEAFF.

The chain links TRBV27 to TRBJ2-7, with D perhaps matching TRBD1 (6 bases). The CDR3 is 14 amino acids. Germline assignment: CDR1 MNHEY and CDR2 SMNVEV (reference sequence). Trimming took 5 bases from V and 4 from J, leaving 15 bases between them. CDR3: CASSPPDRDYEQYF. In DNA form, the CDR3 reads TGTGCCAGCAGTCCGCCGGACAGAGATTACGAGCAGTACTTC.

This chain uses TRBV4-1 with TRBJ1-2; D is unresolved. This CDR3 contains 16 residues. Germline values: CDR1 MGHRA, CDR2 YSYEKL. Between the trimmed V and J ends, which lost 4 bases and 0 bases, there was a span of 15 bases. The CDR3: CASSPNDNLANYGYTF. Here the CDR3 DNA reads TGCGCCAGCAGCCCCAATGACAACCTAGCTAACTATGGCTACACCTTC.

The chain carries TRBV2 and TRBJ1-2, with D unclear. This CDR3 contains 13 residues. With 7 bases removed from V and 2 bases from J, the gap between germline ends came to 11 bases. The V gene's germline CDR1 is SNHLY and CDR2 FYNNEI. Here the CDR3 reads CASTGSYNYGYTF. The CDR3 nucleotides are TGTGCCAGCACGGGCAGCTACAACTATGGCTACACCTTC.